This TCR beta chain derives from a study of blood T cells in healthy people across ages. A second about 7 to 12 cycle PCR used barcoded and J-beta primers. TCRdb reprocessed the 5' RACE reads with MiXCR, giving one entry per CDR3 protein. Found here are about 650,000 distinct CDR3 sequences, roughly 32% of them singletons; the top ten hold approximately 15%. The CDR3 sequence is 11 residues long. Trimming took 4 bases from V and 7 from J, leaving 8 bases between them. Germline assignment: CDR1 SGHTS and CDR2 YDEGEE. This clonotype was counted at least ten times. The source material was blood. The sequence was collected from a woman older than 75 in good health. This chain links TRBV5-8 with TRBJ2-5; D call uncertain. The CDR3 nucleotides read TGTGCCAGCAGCCCCACCCGGACCCAGTACTTC. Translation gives CASSPTRTQYF. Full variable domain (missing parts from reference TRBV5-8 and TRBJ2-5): EAGVTQSPTHLIKTRGQQATLRCSPISGHTSVYWYQQALGLGLQFLLWYDEGEERNRGNFPPRFSGRQFPNYSSELNVNALELEDSALYLCASSPTRTQYFGPGTRLLVL.